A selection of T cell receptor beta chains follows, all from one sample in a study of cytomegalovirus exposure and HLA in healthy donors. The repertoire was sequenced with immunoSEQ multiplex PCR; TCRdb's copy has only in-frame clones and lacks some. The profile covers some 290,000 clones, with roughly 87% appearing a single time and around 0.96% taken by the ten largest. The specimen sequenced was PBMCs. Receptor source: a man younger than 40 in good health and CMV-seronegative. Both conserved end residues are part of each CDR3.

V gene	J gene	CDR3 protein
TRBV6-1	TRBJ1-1	CASSVEGTGPNTEAFF
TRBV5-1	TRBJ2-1	CASSFHRDNEQFF
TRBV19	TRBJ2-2	CASSIPAGLGGELFF
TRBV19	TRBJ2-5	CASSIELAGGPQQETQYF
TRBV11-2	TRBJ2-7	CASSRGYEQYF
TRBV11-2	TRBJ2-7	CASSYQSGAMSSYEQYF
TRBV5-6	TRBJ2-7	CASSLVGRAYEQYF
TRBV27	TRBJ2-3	CASSPDLAGRDTQYF
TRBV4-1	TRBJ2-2	CASSQERARQGATGELFF
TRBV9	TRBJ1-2	CASSVVNGYGYTF
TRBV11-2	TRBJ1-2	CASSPDRVGYTF
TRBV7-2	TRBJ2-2	CASSLPSGGTGELFF
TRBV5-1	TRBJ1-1	CASSLAGNTEAFF
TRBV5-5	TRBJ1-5	CASSRGWEEPQHF
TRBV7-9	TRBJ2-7	CASSFPGAGEQYF
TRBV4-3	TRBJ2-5	CASSPIIGETQYF
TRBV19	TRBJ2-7	CASSMGRETGQYF
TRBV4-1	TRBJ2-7	CASSQEDTIYEQYF
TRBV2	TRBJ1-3	CASSAGLPLDTIYF
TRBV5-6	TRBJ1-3	CASSLAGLFSGNTIYF
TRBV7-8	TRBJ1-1	CASGTTGNTEAFF
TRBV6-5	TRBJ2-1	CASSSAHYSYNEQFF
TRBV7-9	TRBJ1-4	CASRRGADEKLFF
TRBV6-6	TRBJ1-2	CASSYLARGYTF
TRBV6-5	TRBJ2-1	CASSYQRGGPYNEQFF
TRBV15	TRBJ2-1	CATSRDMASGGYNEQFF
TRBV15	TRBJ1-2	CATSRTGVNYGYTF
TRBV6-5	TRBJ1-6	CASSTRDRVPLHF
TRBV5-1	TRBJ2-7	CASRLEPSPEQYF
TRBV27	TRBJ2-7	CASSLSRTGVGEQYF
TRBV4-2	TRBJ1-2	CASSNRDRADGYTF
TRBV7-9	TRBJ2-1	CASSDEAGAYNEQFF
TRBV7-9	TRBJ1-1	CASSSGYTGSTIF
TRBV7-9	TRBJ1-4	CASSSQGIAEKLFF
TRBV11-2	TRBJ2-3	CASSRQVSGGTDTQYF
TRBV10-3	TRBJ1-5	CAISRQGITPQHF
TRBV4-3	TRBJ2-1	CASSLGQFPYNEQFF
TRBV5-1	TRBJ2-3	CASSSRTSGGADTQYF
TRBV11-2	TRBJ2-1	CASSLALGQGNEQFF
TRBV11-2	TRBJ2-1	CASSPLDRGNEQFF
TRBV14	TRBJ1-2	CASSQDGGGASYGYTF
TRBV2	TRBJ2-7	CASSEEGASGGHSF